Below are 18 T cell receptor beta chains sequenced from a single sample in a study of blood T cells in healthy people across ages. Together with a sample-barcoded 5' primer, a J-beta primer mix was included in a second PCR lasting about 6 to 11 cycles. TCRdb reprocessed the 5' RACE reads with MiXCR, giving one entry per CDR3 protein. The table lists roughly 640,000 distinct CDR3 sequences, approximately 30% of them singletons. The sequenced material came from blood. The receptors here all came from a woman of 80 years or more in good health.

This clonotype was seen repeatedly, ten times or more. The V call is TRBV20-1, the J call TRBJ2-1, with 9 bases fitting TRBD2. This CDR3 has 15 amino acids. Germline CDR1 DFQATT, CDR2 SNEGSKA (reference sequence). The junction had 7 bases not matched to a gene; V was cut back by 1 base and J by 6 bases. The CDR3: CSARAPGRGGNEQFF. The CDR3 DNA sequence: TGCAGTGCTAGAGCCCCAGGGCGGGGGGGCAATGAGCAGTTCTTC.

This clonotype was detected many times. This chain links TRBV18 with TRBJ2-5; 7 bases are a match to TRBD1. With V trimmed by 2 bases and J by 5 bases, 11 bases remained unmatched. Germline V lookup: CDR1 KGHSH, CDR2 LQKENI. This CDR3 spans 16 amino acids. The CDR3 protein is CASSPSLGGFLETQYF. The CDR3 DNA is TGTGCCAGCTCACCATCCCTAGGGGGCTTCTTGGAGACCCAGTACTTC.

This clonotype was detected only a few times. The J gene is TRBJ1-2, the V gene TRBV29-1; D remains unclear. V shed 4 bases and J shed 6 bases, with 9 bases lying between them. The CDR3 is 11 amino acids. Germline V gene sequence: CDR1 SQVTM, CDR2 ANQGSEA. For the CDR3, the DNA is TGCAGCGTTGGCGAGCCGGATGGCTACACCTTC. Protein: CSVGEPDGYTF.

This clonotype appeared many times. The gene calls are TRBV20-1 and TRBJ2-7; 10 nucleotides match TRBD1. CDR1 and CDR2 from the germline V gene are DFQATT and SNEGSKA (reference sequence). CDR3 length: 14 amino acids. The trim removed 0 bases at V and 5 bases at J, leaving 4 bases unmatched. The CDR3 protein is CSARDRDRGDEQYF. The CDR3, as DNA: TGCAGTGCTAGAGATCGGGACAGGGGCGACGAGCAGTACTTC.

This clonotype has at least ten counts. This rearrangement joins TRBV5-1 to TRBJ1-1, with TRBD1 as a possible D gene (5 bases). V was cut by 4 bases and J by 2 bases, with 12 bases left in between. Germline CDR1 is SGHRS and CDR2 is YFSETQ. The CDR3 is 14 residues long. The CDR3 sequence is CASSQAGGNTEAFF. The CDR3 bases are TGCGCCAGCAGCCAGGCGGGGGGAAACACTGAAGCTTTCTTT.

In this sample, this clonotype turned up many times. The chain employs TRBV20-1 and TRBJ2-5, with 7 bases identical to TRBD1. The CDR3 totals 15 residues. V trimming: 6 bases; J trimming: 4 bases; junction bases outside the gene matches: 14. CDR1 is DFQATT and CDR2 is SNEGSKA in the germline V gene (reference sequence). This CDR3 is CSAPLAGGRRETQYF. CDR3 coding DNA: TGCAGTGCACCCTTGGCAGGGGGTCGACGAGAGACCCAGTACTTC.

Notes on this clonotype: This may stem from a read error, because a much larger clone lies one nucleotide away. The chain carries TRBV2 and TRBJ2-1, with TRBD1 as a possible D gene (6 bases). The CDR3 covers 15 residues. Germline V gives CDR1 SNHLY, CDR2 FYNNEI. As DNA, the CDR3 is TGTGCCAGCAGCGCTCCAGGGGTCTCCTACAATGGGCAGTTCTTC. Amino acids: CASSAPGVSYNGQFF.

This clonotype was seen many times. V is TRBV4-1 and J is TRBJ2-1; TRBD1 aligns across 9 bases. With V trimmed by 4 bases and J by 6 bases, 7 bases remained unmatched. This CDR3 has 15 residues. CDR1 is MGHRA, CDR2 YSYEKL, per germline. CDR3 nucleotides: TGCGCCAGCAGCCCCGGACAGGGGAGGGTCAATGAGCAGTTCTTC. Encoded protein: CASSPGQGRVNEQFF.

The genes are TRBV27 and TRBJ1-2; D is ambiguous. The CDR3 runs 15 residues. Between the trimmed V and J ends, which lost 4 bases and 4 bases, there was a span of 16 bases. Per germline, CDR1 MNHEY and CDR2 SMNVEV (reference sequence). The CDR3 loop is CASSSHDWVFYGYTF. The CDR3 DNA sequence: TGTGCCAGCAGTTCACATGACTGGGTCTTCTATGGCTACACCTTC.

This clonotype was found many times. A read error is possible here, since a much larger clone lies one base away. This chain connects TRBV4-1 to TRBJ2-7; 15 nucleotides agree with TRBD2. In germline, CDR1 is MGHRA, CDR2 YSYEKL. The CDR3 loop spans 17 amino acids. Unmatched junction bases numbered 9, after V lost 2 bases and J lost 7 bases. The CDR3 here is CASSQPGLAGGHNEQYF. In DNA, the CDR3 is TGCGCCAGCAGCCAACCGGGACTAGCGGGGGGACACAATGAGCAGTACTTC.

In its sample, this clonotype was seen many times. The gene calls are TRBV4-1 and TRBJ1-4, with 9 bases fitting TRBD1. Germline trimming cut 3 bases from V and 16 bases from J; bases unmatched to any gene: 15. This CDR3 is built from 15 residues. Looked up from germline, CDR1 is MGHRA and CDR2 is YSYEKL. The CDR3 here is CASSQPGTGLLRPFF. CDR3 nucleotides: TGCGCCAGCAGCCAGCCCGGGACAGGGCTCCTCAGGCCGTTTTTT.

This clonotype was recorded many times. V is TRBV7-2 and J is TRBJ2-5; 12 nucleotides agree with TRBD2. The V and J ends lost 1 base and 5 bases, in that order; junction bases with no gene match: 2. The CDR3 covers 15 residues. Germline V gene lookup returns CDR1 SGHTA and CDR2 FQGNSA. For the CDR3, the DNA is TGTGCCAGCAGCTTAGAAGGGACTAGCGGGGAGACCCAGTACTTC. This encodes CASSLEGTSGETQYF.

The V call is TRBV5-4, the J call TRBJ1-5; 8 bases agree with TRBD1. Germline V gene data show CDR1 as SGHNT and CDR2 as YYREEE (reference sequence). The CDR3 covers 14 residues. Losses at the gene ends were 0 bases for V and 5 bases for J; bases not matched to a gene: 1. Here the CDR3 DNA reads TGTGCCAGCAGCTTGGCAGGGGGCGATCAGCCCCAGCATTTT. Protein sequence: CASSLAGGDQPQHF. The entire variable domain, with the rest obtained from reference TRBV5-4 and TRBJ1-5, is as follows: ETGVTQSPTHLIKTRGQQVTLRCSSQSGHNTVSWYQQALGQGPQFIFQYYREEENGRGNFPPRFSGLQFPNYSSELNVNALELDDSALYLCASSLAGGDQPQHFGDGTRLSIL.

This clonotype was recorded only once. This chain connects TRBV7-2 to TRBJ2-2; tentatively, D is TRBD1 or TRBD2 (5 bases each). The CDR3 runs 16 residues. Germline V lookup: CDR1 SGHTA, CDR2 FQGNSA. V was pared by 5 bases and J by 7 bases, with 20 bases between. The CDR3 sequence is CASSPRQLGGGGELFF. CDR3 DNA: TGTGCCAGCAGCCCACGCCAGCTGGGTGGGGGCGGGGAGCTGTTTTTT.

The table lists this clonotype with a few counts. The chain has TRBV19 and TRBJ2-3; D possibly corresponds to TRBD1 (6 bases). The V end lost 8 bases, the J end lost 2 bases, and 20 bases lay between the germline ends. The CDR3 has 16 residues. The germline gives CDR1 LNHDA, CDR2 SQIVND (reference sequence). CDR3 region: CASGRGPRGVTDTQYF. The DNA of the CDR3 is TGTGCCAGTGGTCGTGGCCCCAGGGGCGTCACAGATACGCAGTATTTT.

As for this clonotype: A clone one base away is much larger, so this may be a read error. In nucleotides, the CDR3 is TGTGCCACCAGTCGGGGACAGGGGTACGATGAGCAGTTCTTC. Its translation is CATSRGQGYDEQFF. The chain employs TRBV24-1 and TRBJ2-1; TRBD1 agrees at 10 bases. The germline CDR1 and CDR2 sequences are KGHDR and SFDVKD. CDR3 length equals 14 residues. The V segment lost 6 bases and the J segment 8 bases; nucleotides outside the gene matches: 6.

This clonotype was recorded many times. The chain employs TRBV7-2 and TRBJ2-7, with 9 bases fitting TRBD1. The V gene end was trimmed by 0 bases and the J gene end by 4 bases; junction bases not matched to a gene: 4. The CDR3 totals 15 residues. Germline-derived CDR1 and CDR2 are SGHTA and FQGNSA. The CDR3 reads CASSLAGTGKYEQYF. The CDR3 coding sequence is TGTGCCAGCAGCTTAGCAGGGACAGGGAAATACGAGCAGTACTTC.

In this sample, this clonotype turned up once. CDR3 DNA: TGCAGTGCTACCTCCCTAGAGCGGGGGGGCGGGTGGTGGGATACGCAGTATTTT. The encoded protein is CSATSLERGGGWWDTQYF. The chain links TRBV20-1 to TRBJ2-3; TRBD2 matches 10 bases. This CDR3 contains 18 residues. The germline gives CDR1 DFQATT, CDR2 SNEGSKA (reference sequence). V lost 4 bases and J lost 6; bases outside the gene matches: 19.